The source of this T cell receptor beta chain is a study of T cells after yellow fever vaccination. Study-wide findings and caveats: Most primary-vaccination clones reappeared after the booster (approximately 95% CD4, roughly 88% CD8).

The TCR cDNA carried a universal primer site and UMIs from 5'RACE template switching. TCRdb passed the 5' RACE reads through MiXCR, listing each CDR3 protein once. Of under 600,000 distinct CDR3 sequences in the sample, roughly 13% were seen once. In this sample, this clonotype turned up many times. Its antigen is unknown. The ends were cut back, 5 bases at V and 4 bases at J, with 12 bases in the middle. CDR1 LNHNV and CDR2 YYDKDF come from the germline V gene (reference sequence). This CDR3 spans 13 amino acids. The chain has TRBV15 and TRBJ2-7; D tentatively fits TRBD1 or TRBD2 (6 bases each). The sequence was collected from a young man who received the YFV17D yellow fever vaccine. This material consisted of PBMCs, taken on the day of the yellow fever booster vaccination. This CDR3 is CATSGGGDYEQYF. The CDR3 DNA reads as TGTGCCACCAGCGGAGGGGGAGATTACGAGCAGTACTTC.